This TCR beta chain was observed in a study of regulatory T cells in long-lasting Graves disease. Study results and limitations: Among samples with persistent disease, TRBV28, TRBJ1-2 and TRBJ2-5 were favored. Newly diagnosed patients had higher TCR diversity than persistent Graves' patients did. Owing to a sample size that was small, accuracy may have been reduced.

CDR3 size: 16 residues. Germline V gene data show CDR1 as MDHEN and CDR2 as SYDVKM. V lost 5 bases and J lost 5; bases outside the gene matches: 14. Noted time point: persistent/refractory GD, antithyroid drugs over 5 years with positive TRAb. The TCR library was prepared using RNA isolated from PBMCs. An endocrinology department in Xi'an, China, recruited the patients. Remarks on this clonotype: Its antigen is not identified.

The TCR beta library used iRepertoire HTBI primers with Arm-PCR amplification of CDR3. Each CDR3 protein is one row after TCRdb ran MiXCR on the multiplex PCR reads. The data show 310,000 or so distinct CDR3 sequences, under 25% seen once. Sequenced material: peripheral blood mononuclear cells (PBMCs), taken when the disease was refractory, from a patient treated with antithyroid drugs. This sequence originates from a female donor with Graves disease. The rearrangement links TRBV28 to TRBJ2-5, with TRBD2 matching over 7 bases. The CDR3 loop is CASSPQIAGQRETQYF. The CDR3 DNA sequence: TGTGCCAGCAGTCCCCAGATAGCGGGCCAGCGGGAGACCCAGTACTTC.